A selection of T cell receptor beta chains follows, all from one sample in a study of breast tumors, draining lymph nodes, adjacent tissues. TCRdb re-derived calls from the multiplex PCR reads in MiXCR, one entry per CDR3 protein. The sample includes around 230,000 distinct CDR3 sequences, 34% of them seen just once. Sequencing was carried out using axillary lymph node tissue. The receptors come from a female donor with breast cancer. Some clones in this sample may be carry-over from other donors' samples. CDR3s include the opening cysteine and the closing phenylalanine or tryptophan. The order of the fields is clone size, V gene, J gene, D gene, CDR3 protein, CDR3 DNA. A D gene is named only where the DNA matches it firmly. Clone size is not always given. Where it is, it says once, few, many or a class for expanded clones.

>NA|TRBV4-2|TRBJ2-2|TRBD2
CASTKGVWDYQNTGELFF
TGTGCCAGCACAAAAGGGGTGTGGGACTACCAGAACACCGGGGAGCTGTTTTTT
>NA|TRBV14|TRBJ1-4|NA
CASTTGPSNEKLFF
TGTGCCAGCACCACCGGGCCTAGTAATGAAAAACTGTTTTTT
>many|TRBV2|TRBJ2-5|TRBD1
CASRWDREKETQYF
TGTGCCAGCAGATGGGACAGGGAAAAAGAGACCCAGTACTTC
>many|TRBV6-1|TRBJ2-3|TRBD2
CASSATGTSGVLTYF
TGTGCCAGCAGTGCCACCGGGACTAGCGGGGTGTTGACGTATTTT
>NA|TRBV7-3|TRBJ2-3|NA
CASSAGWGGTGTQYF
TGTGCCAGCAGCGCCGGTTGGGGGGGCACAGGTACGCAGTATTTT
>many|TRBV5-1|TRBJ2-3|NA
CASSMTSPGDTQYF
TGCGCCAGCAGCATGACTAGTCCGGGGGATACGCAGTATTTT
>NA|TRBV7-3|TRBJ2-7|TRBD2
CASSLRNRLAGGHPYEQYF
TGTGCCAGCAGCCTCCGCAATCGACTAGCGGGGGGCCACCCCTACGAGCAGTACTTC
>many|TRBV30|TRBJ1-4|NA
CAWMSLGTTGTEKLFF
TGTGCCTGGATGAGCCTGGGCACCACAGGGACAGAAAAACTGTTTTTT
>many|TRBV12-3/TRBV12-4|TRBJ1-2|NA
CASRGPTDYGYTF
TGTGCCAGCAGAGGCCCGACCGACTATGGCTACACCTTC
>many|TRBV12-3/TRBV12-4|TRBJ1-2|TRBD1
CASSLDPGQGYTF
TGTGCCAGCAGTTTAGACCCGGGACAGGGGTACACCTTC
>few|TRBV7-8|TRBJ1-1|NA
CASSGSLQNTEAFF
TGTGCCAGCAGCGGTTCCCTTCAGAACACTGAAGCTTTCTTT
>NA|TRBV7-9|TRBJ2-2|NA
CASSLGGGQRVGELFF
TGTGCCAGCAGCTTGGGAGGGGGACAGCGGGTCGGGGAGCTGTTTTTT
>many|TRBV20-1|TRBJ2-3|TRBD2
CSAEEAGVTDTQYF
TGCAGTGCGGAAGAGGCGGGGGTTACAGATACGCAGTATTTT
>NA|TRBV15|TRBJ1-6|NA
CASSSRGGNSPLHF
TGTGCCAGTAGTTCCCGCGGGGGGAATTCACCCCTCCACTTT
>many|TRBV12-3/TRBV12-4|TRBJ2-7|NA
CASSFPDRPHEQYF
TGTGCCAGCAGTTTCCCAGACAGGCCCCACGAGCAGTACTTC
>many|TRBV7-2|TRBJ2-7|TRBD2
CASSRSGGSSYEQYF
TGTGCCAGCAGCAGAAGCGGGGGGAGCTCCTACGAGCAGTACTTC
>NA|TRBV7-8|TRBJ2-7|TRBD2
CASSLGTIKTSGGYEQYF
TGTGCCAGCAGCTTAGGGACGATAAAGACTAGCGGGGGCTACGAGCAGTACTTC
>many|TRBV29-1|TRBJ2-2|NA
CSVVNRYTGELFF
TGCAGCGTTGTGAACAGATACACCGGGGAGCTGTTTTTT
>NA|TRBV15|TRBJ1-2|NA
CATSGDGDGYTF
TGTGCCACCAGCGGGGACGGGGATGGCTACACCTTC
>many|TRBV6-6|TRBJ2-3|NA
CASSYRRDTDTQYF
TGTGCCAGCAGTTATCGGCGGGACACAGATACGCAGTATTTT
>many|TRBV11-2|TRBJ2-7|TRBD2
CASRTSGRARGDEQYF
TGTGCCTCCCGGACTAGCGGGAGGGCCAGGGGCGACGAGCAGTACTTC
>NA|TRBV6-5|TRBJ2-4|TRBD2
CASRTSGRRGKNIQYF
TGTGCCAGCAGGACTAGCGGGAGGAGGGGCAAAAACATTCAGTACTTC
>NA|TRBV2|TRBJ2-7|TRBD2
CASNGGSGVGGQYF
TGTGCCAGCAACGGTGGGAGCGGGGTAGGAGGGCAGTACTTC
>NA|TRBV5-4|TRBJ2-1|NA
CASSPGTARNEQFF
TGTGCCAGCAGCCCCGGGACGGCCCGAAATGAGCAGTTCTTC
>few|TRBV5-4|TRBJ2-2|NA
CASSLANTGELFF
TGTGCCAGCAGCTTGGCGAACACCGGGGAGCTGTTTTTT
>many|TRBV29-1|TRBJ1-3|NA
CSVRGGKMSSGNTIYF
TGCAGCGTTAGAGGGGGGAAAATGAGCTCTGGAAACACCATATATTTT
>NA|TRBV7-2|TRBJ2-5|TRBD2
CASSLGGRVVETQYF
TGTGCCAGCAGCTTAGGCGGGAGGGTGGTGGAGACCCAGTACTTC
>many|TRBV7-2|TRBJ2-5|NA
CASSLGGVQTQYF
TGTGCCAGCAGCTTAGGAGGGGTGCAGACCCAGTACTTC
>NA|TRBV6-4|TRBJ2-5|NA
CASSPEAQETQYF
TGTGCCAGCAGCCCAGAAGCCCAAGAGACCCAGTACTTC
>many|TRBV9|TRBJ2-2|NA
CASSVGALPNGELFF
TGTGCCAGCAGCGTAGGGGCACTTCCTAACGGGGAGCTGTTTTTT
>many|TRBV9|TRBJ1-3|NA
CASSVGSGSGNTIYF
TGTGCCAGCAGCGTAGGGTCGGGCTCTGGAAACACCATATATTTT